This T cell receptor beta chain was observed in a study of cytomegalovirus exposure and HLA in healthy donors. CDR3 size: 12 residues. CDR1 is MNHEY and CDR2 is SVGAGI in the germline V gene. The ends were cut back, 6 bases at V and 7 bases at J, with 12 bases in the middle. This clone was counted a single time. Its target is unknown. Overall study findings and caveats: A list of around 160 TCR beta chains associated with cytomegalovirus was given. In vitro work confirmed that a few CMV-associated chains recognize CMV antigens.

The PCR ran on 60 Vbeta and 13 Jbeta primers. The method was immunoSEQ multiplex PCR; TCRdb's version includes in-frame clones alone and lacks a portion of them. The sample records around 140,000 clones, roughly four fifths being singletons. The sequencing sample was made of PBMCs. The chain is built from TRBV6-5 and TRBJ1-2; D might be TRBD1 (5 bases). This TCR came from a woman aged 55 to 70 in good health and CMV-seronegative. CDR3 loop: CASRFQGGGYTF. CDR3 in DNA: TGTGCCAGCAGGTTCCAGGGAGGTGGCTACACCTTC.